A single sample is the source of the 17 T cell receptor beta chains below, sequenced in a study of blood T cell repertoires in COVID-19. Assay used: immunoSEQ multiplex PCR; TCRdb lists only in-frame clones, some missing. The sample lists 300,000 to 350,000 clones, 89% seen once, with 3% to 4% in the top ten. Sequenced: peripheral blood. The receptors originated from a woman in her fifties or sixties with COVID-19, enrolled during active disease.

The table lists this clone with a count of one. The chain joins TRBV7-9 to TRBJ1-1; the match to TRBD1 covers 7 bases. In germline, CDR1 is SEHNR, CDR2 FQNEAQ (reference sequence). The J segment lost 4 bases and the V segment lost 3 bases, leaving 5 bases of the junction unmatched. The CDR3 has 14 amino acids. CDR3 bases: TGTGCCAGCAGCTTGACAGGGTGGGGCACTGAAGCTTTCTTT. Protein: CASSLTGWGTEAFF.

CDR3: CASSPSGQNTEAFF. The CDR3 bases are TGTGCCAGCAGTCCCTCGGGACAGAACACTGAAGCTTTCTTT. The chain combines TRBV6-5 with TRBJ1-1; TRBD1 is a possible D gene (6 bases). The CDR3 length is 14 residues. Germline CDR1 MNHEY, CDR2 SVGAGI. V gave up 5 bases and J gave up 1 base, with 11 bases separating them.

The V call is TRBV2, the J call TRBJ2-2; a weak D match, TRBD1 (6 bases). This CDR3 comprises 14 residues. The V end was cut by 6 bases, the J end by 3 bases, with 11 bases between. CDR1 is SNHLY, CDR2 FYNNEI, per germline. The CDR3 here is CASRQQGYTGELFF. In DNA form, the CDR3 reads TGTGCCAGCAGGCAACAGGGTTACACCGGGGAGCTGTTTTTT. Using reference TRBV2 and TRBJ2-2 for the parts outside the CDR3, the full variable domain is EPEVTQTPSHQVTQMGQEVILRCVPISNHLYFYWYRQILGQKVEFLVSFYNNEISEKSEIFDDQFSVERPDGSNFTLKIRSTKLEDSAMYFCASRQQGYTGELFFGEGSRLTVL.

A note on this clone: The identical CDR3 is also encoded by other nucleotide sequences in the sample. This chain links TRBV11-2 with TRBJ2-5, with TRBD2 matching 14 bases. The ends lost 4 bases at V and 5 bases at J; junction bases unmatched: 9. CDR3 length: 17 residues. The germline CDR1 and CDR2 sequences are SGHAT and FQNNGV. CDR3 residues: CASSSRLAGGPGETQYF. The CDR3 DNA reads as TGTGCCAGCAGCTCCAGACTAGCGGGGGGGCCGGGGGAGACCCAGTACTTC.

The chain joins TRBV3-1 (or the pseudogene TRBV3-2) to TRBJ2-3; D uncertain. The CDR3 contains 14 residues. Germline values: CDR1 LGHDT, CDR2 YNNKEL (reference sequence). V shed 4 bases and J shed 5 bases, with 13 bases lying between them. The CDR3 DNA reads TGTGCCAGCAGCCGTCGTGGGCACGGAGATACGCAGTATTTT. Protein: CASSRRGHGDTQYF.

V is TRBV19 and J is TRBJ1-6, with 7 bases identical to TRBD1. This CDR3 spans 13 amino acids. The germline CDR1 and CDR2 sequences are LNHDA and SQIVND (reference sequence). The junction had 4 bases not matched to a gene; V was cut back by 7 bases and J by 7 bases. The CDR3 DNA follows: TGTGCCAGTAAAGAGGGGGCGAATTCACCCCTCCACTTT. Amino acid sequence: CASKEGANSPLHF.

The CDR3 spells CASSLSTGERGEKLFF. The CDR3 coding sequence is TGTGCCAGCAGCCTTTCCACGGGGGAGCGGGGTGAAAAACTGTTTTTT. V and J are TRBV4-2 and TRBJ1-4; possible D gene TRBD1, 5 bases. In germline, CDR1 is LGHNA, CDR2 YNFKEQ. The CDR3 consists of 16 residues. The germline V and J ends were trimmed by 4 bases and 7 bases, with 19 bases remaining between them.

The table lists this clone with a few counts. J is TRBJ2-3 and V is TRBV28; 8 nucleotides align to TRBD2. This CDR3 is 17 amino acids long. J lost 2 bases, V lost 4 bases, and 11 bases had no gene match. CDR1 is MDHEN, CDR2 SYDVKM, per germline. The CDR3 region is CASSSPLRRGATDTQYF. Here the CDR3 DNA reads TGTGCCAGCAGTTCTCCACTCCGGCGGGGGGCCACAGATACGCAGTATTTT.

The chain employs TRBV28 and TRBJ1-3; D unclear. Deletions cut 7 bases from V and 0 bases from J, with 10 bases between. Per the germline V gene, CDR1 is MDHEN and CDR2 is SYDVKM. CDR3 size: 14 residues. CDR3 DNA: TGTGCCAGCAAAAGGGAGGACTCTGGAAACACCATATATTTT. Translation gives CASKREDSGNTIYF.

J is TRBJ1-5 and V is TRBV6-5; 10 bases are a match to TRBD1. Germline assignment: CDR1 MNHEY and CDR2 SVGAGI. J gave up 5 bases and V 6 bases, and 7 bases lay outside the gene matches. The CDR3 runs 15 residues. The CDR3 coding sequence is TGTGCCAGCAGCGGGACAGGGGTCGATCATCAGCCCCAGCATTTT. This sequence encodes CASSGTGVDHQPQHF.

This clone was observed once. J is TRBJ1-3 and V is TRBV6-1, with TRBD1 matching over 7 bases. Per the germline V gene, CDR1 is MNHNS and CDR2 is SASEGT. The V segment lost 1 base and the J segment 2 bases; nucleotides outside the gene matches: 5. The CDR3 covers 16 residues. The CDR3 spells CASSEGLDRAGNTIYF. CDR3 sequence (DNA): TGTGCCAGCAGTGAAGGGCTCGACAGGGCTGGAAACACCATATATTTT.

A note on this clone: This CDR3 is also generated by other DNA sequences in the sample. V gene TRBV5-1 combines with J gene TRBJ2-1; TRBD2 agrees at 10 bases. J lost 1 base, V lost 2 bases, and 0 bases had no gene match. CDR1 is SGHRS, CDR2 YFSETQ, per germline. This CDR3 is 15 amino acids long. CDR3: CASSLLAGSYNEQFF. The DNA for the CDR3 is TGCGCCAGCAGCTTACTAGCGGGGTCCTACAATGAGCAGTTCTTC.

CDR3 bases: TGTGCCAGCAGCGTATTATACAGCAATTCACCCCTCCACTTT. Translated: CASSVLYSNSPLHF. J is TRBJ1-6 and V is TRBV9; D unclear. Trimming shortened V by 1 base and J by 7 bases, and 9 bases separated the two germline ends. Germline-derived CDR1 and CDR2 are SGDLS and YYNGEE. The CDR3 spans 14 residues.

The chain joins TRBV18 to TRBJ1-2; unclear D gene. Germline V CDR1 and CDR2: KGHSH, LQKENI. V was pared by 0 bases and J by 5 bases, with 10 bases between. This CDR3 has 14 residues. DNA for the CDR3: TGTGCCAGCTCACCACCCGGTCCGGGATATGGCTACACCTTC. As protein: CASSPPGPGYGYTF.

The rearrangement uses TRBV5-4 and TRBJ2-1; maybe TRBD1 (6 bases). Germline CDR1 is SGHNT and CDR2 is YYREEE (reference sequence). The CDR3 has 13 residues. Trimming took 1 base from V and 8 from J, leaving 10 bases between them. CDR3 nucleotide sequence: TGTGCCAGCAGCTTGCCGGCAGGGGATGAGCAGTTCTTC. It yields the protein CASSLPAGDEQFF.

The CDR3 here is CASSESGGRHYGYTF. The CDR3 region has the DNA TGTGCCAGCAGTGAATCGGGGGGCCGGCACTATGGCTACACCTTC. J is TRBJ1-2 and V is TRBV6-1; D perhaps matches TRBD1 (6 bases). The CDR3 covers 15 residues. Germline-derived CDR1 and CDR2 are MNHNS and SASEGT. The V and J ends lost 2 bases and 3 bases respectively, with 13 bases between them.

The V call is TRBV5-1, the J call TRBJ1-1, with TRBD1 identical over 9 bases. The junction had 7 bases not matched to a gene; V was cut back by 2 bases and J by 5 bases. Germline CDR1 reads SGHRS; CDR2 reads YFSETQ. The CDR3 extends over 15 amino acids. In DNA form, the CDR3 reads TGCGCCAGCAGCTTAATAGGGACAGGGAGTACTGAAGCTTTCTTT. It yields the protein CASSLIGTGSTEAFF.